A single sample is the source of the 26 T cell receptor beta chains below, sequenced in a study of HIV-infected patients and healthy controls. cDNA was made from roughly 470 ng RNA using alpha and beta constant primers. Each of the alpha and beta chains got its own library through chain-specific third strand synthesis with indices. TCRdb recomputed calls from the 5' RACE reads with MiXCR, one row per CDR3 protein. The data show roughly 9,800 distinct CDR3 sequences, 6% seen once. Roughly three months, about 14 weeks, into antiretroviral therapy, follow-up blood was collected. All unsorted peripheral T cells were captured because whole blood was used without fractionation. Sample: blood, taken during antiretroviral therapy. Receptors originate from an adult with HIV infection. The donor label of this sample is uncertain.

This clonotype was detected many times. V gene TRBV7-9 combines with J gene TRBJ2-5, with D unclear. V lost 3 bases to trimming and J lost 5 bases, with 1 base between them. Germline V CDR1 and CDR2: SEHNR, FQNEAQ (reference sequence). CDR3 length: 10 amino acids. CDR3 region: CASSLETQYF. In DNA, the CDR3 is TGTGCCAGCAGCTTGGAGACCCAGTACTTC.

This clonotype is deemed medium-sized. The V gene is TRBV6-5, the J gene TRBJ1-1, with a possible D match to TRBD1 (5 bases). Trimming removed 6 bases at V and 0 bases at J, with 14 bases between. The CDR3 has 15 residues. Germline assignment: CDR1 MNHEY and CDR2 SVGAGI. The chain's CDR3 is CASRLYEGLNTEAFF. CDR3 nucleotides: TGTGCCAGCAGACTATACGAGGGGTTGAACACTGAAGCTTTCTTT.

Judged by abundance, this clonotype is medium-sized. The chain is built from TRBV10-3 and TRBJ2-3; D might be TRBD1 (5 bases). Deletions cut 6 bases from V and 5 bases from J, with 15 bases between. CDR1 is ENHRY and CDR2 is SYGVKD in the germline V gene. This CDR3 region has 14 residues. The CDR3 loop is CAIRRNQGEDTQYF. CDR3 nucleotide sequence: TGTGCCATCAGAAGAAACCAGGGTGAAGATACGCAGTATTTT.

This clonotype was counted a few times. This chain uses TRBV30 with TRBJ2-7; D is unclear. The ends were cut back, 2 bases at V and 0 bases at J, with 2 bases in the middle. This CDR3 spans 11 amino acids. From germline, CDR1 is GTSNPN and CDR2 SVGIG (reference sequence). The CDR3 is CAWSPSYEQYF. DNA for the CDR3: TGTGCCTGGAGTCCCTCCTACGAGCAGTACTTC.

This clonotype has at least ten counts. This chain uses TRBV20-1 with TRBJ2-7; TRBD1 matches at 9 bases. V dropped 5 bases and J dropped 4; count of bases not matched to a gene: 6. CDR1 is DFQATT and CDR2 is SNEGSKA in the germline V gene (reference sequence). This CDR3 region has 13 residues. CDR3 in DNA: TGCAGTGCTCGACGTGGACAGGGGTACGAGCAGTACTTC. This encodes CSARRGQGYEQYF.

This clonotype came up many times. CDR3 loop: CASSGPAGTGGLENTGELFF. CDR3 sequence (DNA): TGTGCCAGCAGCGGCCCCGCCGGGACAGGGGGCCTTGAGAACACCGGGGAGCTGTTTTTT. The J gene is TRBJ2-2, the V gene TRBV9; TRBD1 matches 12 bases. Germline V gene lookup returns CDR1 SGDLS and CDR2 YYNGEE. V shed 3 bases and J 1 base; nucleotides not matched to a gene: 13. The CDR3 contains 20 residues. Full variable domain (outside the CDR3, taken from reference TRBV9 and TRBJ2-2): DSGVTQTPKHLITATGQRVTLRCSPRSGDLSVYWYQQSLDQGLQFLIQYYNGEERAKGNILERFSAQQFPDLHSELNLSSLELGDSALYFCASSGPAGTGGLENTGELFFGEGSRLTVL.

The gene calls are TRBV6-5 and TRBJ2-7, with a tentative D call TRBD2 (6 bases). V was cut by 6 bases and J by 9 bases, with 18 bases left in between. The CDR3 has 13 residues. From germline, CDR1 is MNHEY and CDR2 SVGAGI. CDR3 sequence: CASRSYERGGQYF. CDR3 in DNA: TGTGCCAGCAGAAGTTATGAAAGGGGAGGGCAGTACTTC.

The chain links TRBV13 to TRBJ2-7; 12 bases match TRBD1. This CDR3 is 14 amino acids long. V shed 3 bases, J shed 7 bases, and the junction held 4 bases outside the gene matches. Per germline, CDR1 PRHDT and CDR2 FYEKMQ (reference sequence). DNA for the CDR3: TGTGCCAGCAGCTTGGGACAGGGGGCGGGAGAGCAGTACTTC. Its translation is CASSLGQGAGEQYF.

The chain combines TRBV12-3 or TRBV12-4 with TRBJ2-3; a weak D match, TRBD1 (6 bases). V shed 4 bases and J shed 0 bases, with 14 bases lying between them. The CDR3 is 16 amino acids. CDR3 nucleotides: TGTGCCAGCAGTTCCAGACAGGCGGCCAGCACAGATACGCAGTATTTT. Amino acids: CASSSRQAASTDTQYF.

This clonotype was seen at least ten times. The J gene is TRBJ1-2, the V gene TRBV14; D is undetermined. The V end was cut by 3 bases, the J end by 0 bases, with 14 bases between. This CDR3 is 16 amino acids long. Germline V lookup: CDR1 SGHDN, CDR2 FVKESK. The CDR3 sequence is CASSHARIPANYGYTF. CDR3 DNA: TGTGCCAGCAGCCACGCGAGGATCCCAGCTAACTATGGCTACACCTTC.

This clonotype rates as medium-sized. The CDR3 bases are TGTGCCAGCAGGGGGACAGGGTTCGGCACCGGGGAGCTGTTTTTT. This gives the protein CASRGTGFGTGELFF. The gene calls are TRBV6-5 and TRBJ2-2; 9 bases align to TRBD1. The CDR3 contains 15 residues. Germline CDR1 is MNHEY and CDR2 is SVGAGI. Trimming removed 6 bases from V and 4 bases from J; junction bases left unmatched: 6.

In this sample, this clonotype turned up many times. This chain uses TRBV7-9 with TRBJ1-2; unclear D gene. The germline V gene has CDR1 SEHNR and CDR2 FQNEAQ (reference sequence). This CDR3 region has 15 residues. Trimming took off 1 base at V and 4 bases at J, with 13 bases between the two ends. CDR3 in DNA: TGTGCCAGCAGCTTAGATGGGAATTTCGCCTATGGCTACACCTTC. Its translation: CASSLDGNFAYGYTF.

Many counts were recorded for this clonotype. The V call is TRBV30, the J call TRBJ1-2, with D unresolved. The germline V gene encodes CDR1 GTSNPN and CDR2 SVGIG (reference sequence). The CDR3 consists of 14 residues. Trimming stripped 5 bases from V and 5 bases from J, with 18 bases between. The DNA for the CDR3 is TGTGCCTGGGCCTACAGCGACGATCTTTATGGCTACACCTTC. Translated: CAWAYSDDLYGYTF.

Ten or more counts support this clonotype. The V and J genes are TRBV11-2 and TRBJ1-1, with D perhaps TRBD1 (6 bases). Germline CDR1 and CDR2: SGHAT and FQNNGV. The CDR3 runs to 15 residues. V lost 5 bases to trimming and J lost 4 bases, with 17 bases between them. CDR3 sequence (DNA): TGTGCCAGCAGCCCAAGCGGGGGGCGGGCCACTGAAGCTTTCTTT. Protein product: CASSPSGGRATEAFF.

This clonotype was observed many times. The chain employs TRBV19 and TRBJ2-3; D not resolved. The CDR3 spans 16 residues. From germline, CDR1 is LNHDA and CDR2 SQIVND (reference sequence). V lost 5 bases, J lost 0 bases, and 15 bases lay in between. Here the CDR3 reads CASSAVFGTSTDTQYF. CDR3 coding DNA: TGTGCCAGTAGTGCCGTTTTTGGTACTAGCACAGATACGCAGTATTTT.

The rearrangement joins TRBV6-1 to TRBJ2-5; D is ambiguous. Germline lookup yields CDR1 MNHNS and CDR2 SASEGT. The CDR3 spans 16 residues. V was trimmed by 3 bases and J by 1 base, leaving 15 bases between them. The DNA for the CDR3 is TGTGCCAGCAGTGATGCCTCGCAGAACTTCCAAGAGACCCAGTACTTC. Translating it yields CASSDASQNFQETQYF.

Sample share makes this clonotype medium-sized (0.01 to 0.1%). The CDR3 nucleotides are TGTGCCAGCAGCTTAGAGGGACATTCGAACACTGAAGCTTTCTTT. Amino acids: CASSLEGHSNTEAFF. V and J are TRBV11-3 and TRBJ1-1; TRBD1 is a possible D gene (6 bases). Germline V gives CDR1 SGHNT, CDR2 YENEEA. V was cut by 0 bases and J by 1 base, with 9 bases left in between. The CDR3 is 15 residues long.

This clonotype has ten or more counts. This chain connects TRBV9 to TRBJ1-6; D gene uncertain. CDR3 length equals 15 residues. V gave up 4 bases and J gave up 8 bases, with 16 bases separating them. The germline CDR1 and CDR2 sequences are SGDLS and YYNGEE. The CDR3 DNA reads TGTGCCAGCAGCCTCCGGGGTAGGAATGATTCACCCCTCCACTTT. Amino acids: CASSLRGRNDSPLHF.

This clonotype was picked up many times. The J gene is TRBJ2-7, the V gene TRBV5-4, with 8 bases fitting TRBD2. Trimming cost V 10 bases and J 3 bases; bases outside gene matches: 9. The germline gives CDR1 SGHNT, CDR2 YYREEE (reference sequence). The CDR3 is made up of 13 amino acids. The CDR3 DNA reads as TGTGCCCTTCGGGGGGGATTGGACTACGAGCAGTACTTC. It encodes CALRGGLDYEQYF.

This clonotype is labeled as medium-sized. This chain joins TRBV7-6 and TRBJ1-1, with a weak D call TRBD1 (6 bases). CDR1 SGHVS and CDR2 FNYEAQ come from the germline V gene. The V end was cut by 4 bases, the J end by 4 bases, with 16 bases between. The CDR3 is 15 residues long. The CDR3 reads CASSSETGTSTEAFF. For the CDR3, the DNA is TGTGCCAGCAGCTCGGAAACAGGGACGAGCACTGAAGCTTTCTTT.

The chain couples TRBV6-5 to TRBJ2-7, with D possibly being TRBD1 or TRBD2 (7 bases each). The CDR3 contains 14 residues. The germline V gene encodes CDR1 MNHEY and CDR2 SVGAGI. Trimming pared 6 bases from V and 1 base from J, leaving 13 bases between. The chain's CDR3 is CASRKRDSSYEQYF. The CDR3 region has the DNA TGTGCCAGCAGGAAGCGGGACAGTTCCTACGAGCAGTACTTC.

This clonotype is medium-sized in the sample. The V and J genes are TRBV20-1 and TRBJ2-3; 7 nucleotides line up with TRBD2. Trimming removed 2 bases from V and 5 bases from J; junction bases left unmatched: 7. Germline CDR1 reads DFQATT; CDR2 reads SNEGSKA (reference sequence). The CDR3 has 14 amino acids. DNA for the CDR3: TGCAGTGCTAGATACGGACTAGTGGAAGATACGCAGTATTTT. Its translation: CSARYGLVEDTQYF.

The chain joins TRBV5-1 to TRBJ2-2; D uncertain. Looked up from germline, CDR1 is SGHRS and CDR2 is YFSETQ. Trimming pared 1 base from V and 0 bases from J, leaving 4 bases between. The CDR3 is 14 residues long. The CDR3 bases are TGCGCCAGCAGCTTGTTCACGAACACCGGGGAGCTGTTTTTT. As protein: CASSLFTNTGELFF.

At least ten counts were recorded for this clonotype. The chain carries TRBV20-1 and TRBJ2-7; unclear D gene. The CDR3 sequence is 15 residues long. The germline V gene encodes CDR1 DFQATT and CDR2 SNEGSKA (reference sequence). Trimming cost V 3 bases and J 0 bases, with 15 bases left between them. CDR3 region: CSARGNGTSSYEQYF. The CDR3 DNA follows: TGCAGTGCTAGGGGCAACGGAACCAGCTCCTACGAGCAGTACTTC.

This clonotype was recorded many times. The chain is built from TRBV7-9 and TRBJ1-6, with TRBD1 matching 7 bases. Germline values: CDR1 SEHNR, CDR2 FQNEAQ (reference sequence). J gave up 14 bases and V 5 bases, and 12 bases lay outside the gene matches. The CDR3 spans 14 residues. The CDR3 nucleotides are TGTGCCAGCAGCCGGGGGACAGAAGGTTTGGCCCTCCACTTT. This encodes CASSRGTEGLALHF. The variable domain in full, completed from reference TRBV7-9 and TRBJ1-6, reads DTGVSQNPRHKITKRGQNVTFRCDPISEHNRLYWYRQTLGQGPEFLTYFQNEAQLEKSRLLSDRFSAERPKGSFSTLEIQRTEQGDSAMYLCASSRGTEGLALHFGNGTRLTVT.

By share, this clonotype ranks as medium-sized (0.01 to 0.1%). The gene calls are TRBV11-2 and TRBJ2-1; 11 nucleotides match TRBD2. The CDR3 consists of 14 residues. With 2 bases clipped from V and 6 bases from J, the junction kept 0 bases outside the gene matches. CDR1 and CDR2 (germline): SGHAT, FQNNGV. As DNA, the CDR3 is TGTGCCAGCAGCTTAACTAGCGGGAGCAATGAGCAGTTCTTC. Protein: CASSLTSGSNEQFF.